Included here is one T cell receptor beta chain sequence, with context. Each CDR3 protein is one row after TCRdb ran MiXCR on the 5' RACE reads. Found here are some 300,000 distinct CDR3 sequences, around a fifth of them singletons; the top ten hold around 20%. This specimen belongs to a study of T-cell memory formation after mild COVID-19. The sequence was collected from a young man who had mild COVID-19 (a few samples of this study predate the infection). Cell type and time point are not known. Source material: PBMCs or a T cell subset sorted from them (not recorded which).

The CDR3 protein is CASSLDQGGSTDTQYF. The CDR3 coding sequence is TGTGCCAGCAGTTTGGACCAGGGGGGGAGCACAGATACGCAGTATTTT. The chain joins TRBV12-3 or TRBV12-4 to TRBJ2-3; tentatively, D is TRBD1 or TRBD2 (7 bases each). This CDR3 spans 16 amino acids. V shed 3 bases and J shed 0 bases, with 13 bases lying between them.